This paragraph covers one T cell receptor (beta chain) sequence. Its target antigen remains unknown. No qualities accompany the bases; no much larger clone lies one base away. In light of the paper, this sample's time point label describes: baseline before first vaccination. The vaccinee samples were drawn from two UK trials, COV001 and COV002, one of which was a single-blind randomized controlled phase 2/3 trial testing AZD1222 (ChAdOx1 nCoV-19) in healthy adults. Trial participant PBMC samples were collected at day 0 and day 28 after the second dose for TCRbeta chain sequencing. This record belongs to a study of T cell responses to AZD1222 COVID-19 vaccine (dated by TCRdb to 2020 to 2022). Concerning the study at large: Because spike-specific TCR depth and breadth did not differ between the two schedules, AZD1222 recipients who got a second dose at roughly 4 weeks were pooled with those who got a second dose at roughly 12 weeks. Trial participants were enrolled by age into 18-55, 56-69 and 70-plus year subgroups, with 148, 28 and 57 TCR-sequenced participants respectively. TCR sequencing covered fewer than 250 trial participants: 200 to 210 given two doses of AZD1222 and about 26 given two doses of MenACWY control vaccine.

The CDR3 regions of human TCRbeta chains were subjected to immunosequencing. Under the source paper's analysis protocol: TCRs in the repertoires were matched against a reference library of SARS-CoV-2-specific TCRs that had been generated with the MIRA antigen-specificity platform. Breadth was defined as the fraction of unique TCRs that were SARS-CoV-2-associated. Depth was defined as the fraction of total T cells that were SARS-CoV-2-associated. Using the MIRA data, each spike-specific TCR was mapped to the spike region that the TCR reacts to and placed in a CD4 or CD8 class. Log10-transformed breadth and depth values were compared by one-way ANOVA with Sidak's multiple comparisons tests. Entries here come from immuneACCESS through TCRdb and include only in-frame sequences with V and J called. Some clones fail to appear in such tables; in the studies checked, an unresolved V gene covers under half of the shortfall, and the cause of the remainder is unknown. V, J and clone size are taken as reported in that table, and D and trimming were inferred from the DNA itself. Here the sample has roughly 120,000 clones; about four fifths occur a single time. The ten largest clones represent around 4.6% of the sample.

General conclusions and limits of the study: After two AZD1222 doses, spike-specific TCR breadth and depth were significantly higher than at day 0 and than in MenACWY recipients. Participants were mostly white British and included more females than males, and it was suggested by the authors that clonal diversity may have been underestimated. Reportedly, close to half of the unique spike-specific TCRs recognized epitopes lying outside the regions that are mutated in the B.1.351 and B.1.1.7 variants. In the small 56-69-year group, the increase in depth fell short of significance, most likely because of low power. Because no day 14 peak-response samples were available, the repertoires could be characterized only after the peak T cell response. The whole spike protein was spanned by vaccine-associated CD4 TCRs, and dominant responses were seen in regions 160-218 and 743-854. Conclusions about previously exposed vaccinees were limited because only a handful of AZD1222 recipients were SARS-CoV-2 seropositive at baseline.

The CDR3 holds 13 amino acids from the cysteine to the phenylalanine. Here the CDR3 DNA is all that survives: 39 bases in frame from base 1. V was cut back by 8 bases and J by 2 bases, leaving a gap of 9 bases between them. The rearrangement combines TRBV12-3 or TRBV12-4 with TRBJ2-2; TRBD2 could be the D gene, as 6 bases match. The origin of this receptor is an adult in good health. Sequenced here: peripheral blood, sampled on day 0 of AZD1222 vaccination. The DNA reads as follows: TGTGCCAGCCGGGGGAGCAACACCGGGGAGCTGTTTTTT. It translates as CASRGSNTGELFF.